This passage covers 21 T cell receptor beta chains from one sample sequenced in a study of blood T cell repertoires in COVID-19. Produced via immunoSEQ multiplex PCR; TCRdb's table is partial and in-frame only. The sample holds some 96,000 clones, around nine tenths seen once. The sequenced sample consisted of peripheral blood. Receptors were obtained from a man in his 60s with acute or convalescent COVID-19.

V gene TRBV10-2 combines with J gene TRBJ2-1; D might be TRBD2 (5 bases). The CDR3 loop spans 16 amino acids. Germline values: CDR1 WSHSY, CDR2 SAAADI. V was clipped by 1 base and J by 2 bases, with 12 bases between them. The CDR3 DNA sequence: TGCGCCAGCAGTGAGTTAGAGCGGACCCCCTACAATGAGCAGTTCTTC. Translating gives CASSELERTPYNEQFF.

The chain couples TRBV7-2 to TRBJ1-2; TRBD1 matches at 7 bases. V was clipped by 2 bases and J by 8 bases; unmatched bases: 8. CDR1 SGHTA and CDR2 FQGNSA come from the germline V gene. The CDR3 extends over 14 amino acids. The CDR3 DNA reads TGTGCCAGCAGCTTATATCAGGGGGGCGAAGGCTACACCTTC. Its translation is CASSLYQGGEGYTF.

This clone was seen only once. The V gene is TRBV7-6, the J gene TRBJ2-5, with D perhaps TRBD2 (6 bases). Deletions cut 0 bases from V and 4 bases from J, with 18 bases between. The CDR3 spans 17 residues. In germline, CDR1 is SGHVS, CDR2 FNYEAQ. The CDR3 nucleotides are TGTGCCAGCAGCTTAGCTCGGGGAGTAAAGGAGGGAGAGACCCAGTACTTC. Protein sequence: CASSLARGVKEGETQYF.

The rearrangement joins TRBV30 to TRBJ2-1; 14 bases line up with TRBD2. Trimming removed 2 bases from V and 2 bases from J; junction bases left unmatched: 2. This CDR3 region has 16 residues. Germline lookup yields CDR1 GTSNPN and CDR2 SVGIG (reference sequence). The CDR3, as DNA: TGTGCCTGGAGTCGGACTAGCGGGGGGCCCTACAATGAGCAGTTCTTC. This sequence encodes CAWSRTSGGPYNEQFF.

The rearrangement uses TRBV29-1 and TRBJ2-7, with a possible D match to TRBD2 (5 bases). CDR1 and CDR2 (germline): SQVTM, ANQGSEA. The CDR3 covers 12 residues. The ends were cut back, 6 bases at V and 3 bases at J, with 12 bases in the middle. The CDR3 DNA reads TGCAGCGTCCGGACGGGAAACTACGAGCAGTACTTC. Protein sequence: CSVRTGNYEQYF.

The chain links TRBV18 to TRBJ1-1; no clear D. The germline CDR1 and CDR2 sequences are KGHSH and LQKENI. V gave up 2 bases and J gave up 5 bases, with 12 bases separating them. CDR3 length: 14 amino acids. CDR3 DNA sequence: TGTGCCAGCTCACCATCTTGGGCAGAAACTGAAGCTTTCTTT. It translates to CASSPSWAETEAFF. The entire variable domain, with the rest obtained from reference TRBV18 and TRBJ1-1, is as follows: NAGVMQNPRHLVRRRGQEARLRCSPMKGHSHVYWYRQLPEEGLKFMVYLQKENIIDESGMPKERFSAEFPKEGPSILRIQQVVRGDSAAYFCASSPSWAETEAFFGQGTRLTVV.

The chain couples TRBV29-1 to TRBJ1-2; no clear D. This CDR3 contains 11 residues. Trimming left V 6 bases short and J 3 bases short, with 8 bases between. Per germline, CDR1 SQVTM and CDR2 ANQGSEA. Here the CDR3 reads CSVGADYGYTF. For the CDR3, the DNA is TGCAGCGTGGGAGCAGACTATGGCTACACCTTC.

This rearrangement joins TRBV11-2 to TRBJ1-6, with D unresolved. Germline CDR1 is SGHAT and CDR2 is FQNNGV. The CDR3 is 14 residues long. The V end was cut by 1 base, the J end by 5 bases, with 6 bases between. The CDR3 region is CASSLGGNNSPLHF. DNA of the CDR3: TGTGCCAGCAGCTTAGGAGGCAATAATTCACCCCTCCACTTT.

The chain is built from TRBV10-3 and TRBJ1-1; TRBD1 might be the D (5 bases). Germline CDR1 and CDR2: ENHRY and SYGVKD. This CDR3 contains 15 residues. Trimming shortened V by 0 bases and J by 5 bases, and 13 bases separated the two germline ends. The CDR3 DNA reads TGTGCCATCAGTGAGTCAGGGCAGGGAAGGACTGAAGCTTTCTTT. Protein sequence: CAISESGQGRTEAFF.

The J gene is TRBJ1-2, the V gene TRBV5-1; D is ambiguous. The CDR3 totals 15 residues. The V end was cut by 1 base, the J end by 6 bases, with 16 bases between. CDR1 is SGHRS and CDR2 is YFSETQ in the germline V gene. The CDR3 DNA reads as TGCGCCAGCAGCTTGTCCCCCGTATACGCGGATGGCTACACCTTC. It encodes CASSLSPVYADGYTF.

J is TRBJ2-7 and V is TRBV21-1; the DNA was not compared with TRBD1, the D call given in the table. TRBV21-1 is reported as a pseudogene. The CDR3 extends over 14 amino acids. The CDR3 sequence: CASSKANRAYEQYF. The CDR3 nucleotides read TGTGCCAGCAGCAAAGCAAACAGGGCCTACGAGCAGTACTTC.

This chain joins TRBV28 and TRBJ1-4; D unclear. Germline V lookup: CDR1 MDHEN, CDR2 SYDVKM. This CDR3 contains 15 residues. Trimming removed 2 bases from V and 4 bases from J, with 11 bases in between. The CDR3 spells CASSLIGSDNEKLFF. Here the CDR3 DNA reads TGTGCCAGCAGTTTAATCGGGAGCGATAATGAAAAACTGTTTTTT.

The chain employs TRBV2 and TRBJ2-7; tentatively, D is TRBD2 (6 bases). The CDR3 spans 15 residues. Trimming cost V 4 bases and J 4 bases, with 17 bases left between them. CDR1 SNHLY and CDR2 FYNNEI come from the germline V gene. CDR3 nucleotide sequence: TGTGCCAGCAGTGGTGGTTCGGGAGTCCGGTACGAGCAGTACTTC. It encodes CASSGGSGVRYEQYF.

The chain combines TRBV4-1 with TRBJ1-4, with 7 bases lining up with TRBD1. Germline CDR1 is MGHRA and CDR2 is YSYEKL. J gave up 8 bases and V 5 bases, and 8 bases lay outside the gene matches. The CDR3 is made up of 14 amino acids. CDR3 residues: CASSSTGDIEKLFF. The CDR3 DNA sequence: TGCGCCAGCAGCTCCACAGGGGACATAGAAAAACTGTTTTTT.

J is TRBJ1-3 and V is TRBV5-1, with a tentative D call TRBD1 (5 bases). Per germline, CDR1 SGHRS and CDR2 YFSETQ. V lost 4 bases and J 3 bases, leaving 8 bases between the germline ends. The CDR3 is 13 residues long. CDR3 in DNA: TGCGCCAGCAGCGCACAGGATGGAAACACCATATATTTT. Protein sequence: CASSAQDGNTIYF.

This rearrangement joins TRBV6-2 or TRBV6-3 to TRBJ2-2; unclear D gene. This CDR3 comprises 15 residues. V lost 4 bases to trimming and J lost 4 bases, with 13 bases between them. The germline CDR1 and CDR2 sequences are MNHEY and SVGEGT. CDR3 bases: TGTGCCAGCAGTTCCGGTACGGTCGGCACCGGGGAGCTGTTTTTT. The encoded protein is CASSSGTVGTGELFF.

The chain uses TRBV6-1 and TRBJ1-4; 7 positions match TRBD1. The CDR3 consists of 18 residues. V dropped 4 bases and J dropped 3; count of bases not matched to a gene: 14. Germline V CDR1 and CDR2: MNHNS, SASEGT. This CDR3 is CASSVGRQGPSANEKLFF. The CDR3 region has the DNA TGTGCCAGCAGTGTGGGGCGACAGGGTCCTTCGGCTAATGAAAAACTGTTTTTT.

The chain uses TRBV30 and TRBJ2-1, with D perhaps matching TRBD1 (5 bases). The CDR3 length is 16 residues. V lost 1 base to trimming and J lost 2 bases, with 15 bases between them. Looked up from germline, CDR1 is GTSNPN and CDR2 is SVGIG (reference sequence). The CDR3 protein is CAWSDTTARPYNEQFF. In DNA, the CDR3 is TGTGCCTGGAGTGACACGACAGCGAGGCCCTACAATGAGCAGTTCTTC.

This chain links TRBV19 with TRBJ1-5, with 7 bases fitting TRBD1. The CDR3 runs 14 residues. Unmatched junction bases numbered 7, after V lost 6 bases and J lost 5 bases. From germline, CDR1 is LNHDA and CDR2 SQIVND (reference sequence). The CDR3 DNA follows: TGTGCCAGTAGCGGACAGGTTGAGCATCAGCCCCAGCATTTT. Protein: CASSGQVEHQPQHF.

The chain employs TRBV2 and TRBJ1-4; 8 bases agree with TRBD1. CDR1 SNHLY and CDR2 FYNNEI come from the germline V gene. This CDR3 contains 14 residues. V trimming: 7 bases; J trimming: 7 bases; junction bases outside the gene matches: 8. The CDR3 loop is CASTQGAVVEKLFF. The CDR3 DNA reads TGTGCCAGCACCCAGGGGGCCGTTGTTGAAAAACTGTTTTTT.

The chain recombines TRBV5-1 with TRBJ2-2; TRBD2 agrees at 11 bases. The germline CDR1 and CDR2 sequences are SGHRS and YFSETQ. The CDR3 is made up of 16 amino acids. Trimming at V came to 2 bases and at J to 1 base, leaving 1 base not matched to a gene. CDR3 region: CASSFSGGVNTGELFF. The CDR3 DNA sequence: TGCGCCAGCAGCTTTAGCGGGGGGGTGAACACCGGGGAGCTGTTTTTT.